The 25 T cell receptor beta chains below all came from one sample that was sequenced in a study of beta chain features in type 1 diabetes listed by TCRdb under 2018. The method behind the library was the immunoSEQ multiplex PCR assay. The High Capacity cDNA Reverse Transcription Kit was used to reverse transcribe all of the isolated RNA, meaning that expressed TCRB transcripts were what got sequenced. TCRdb carries this immuneACCESS record with in-frame sequences only. Its versions omit some clonotypes, under half of them owing to an unresolved V gene in the studies checked, with the rest unexplained. In this sample the table shows almost 350,000 clones, roughly 8% of which occur a single time. More than 0.4% of the sample lies in the top ten. The sample was central memory CD4+ T cells from blood. All receptors come from a woman younger than 35 in good health.

In the case of this clone: Other DNA sequences from this sample encode an identical CDR3 as well. V gene TRBV20-1 combines with J gene TRBJ2-1; possible D gene TRBD2, 5 bases. The CDR3 is 11 amino acids. The germline CDR1 and CDR2 sequences are DFQATT and SNEGSKA (reference sequence). Deletions cut 6 bases from V and 6 bases from J, with 9 bases between. CDR3 region: CSASGSNEQFF. In nucleotides, the CDR3 is TGCAGTGCCAGCGGCAGCAATGAGCAGTTCTTC.

This chain links TRBV6-5 with TRBJ2-1; 9 bases align to TRBD2. J gave up 4 bases and V 6 bases, and 7 bases lay outside the gene matches. Germline V gene lookup returns CDR1 MNHEY and CDR2 SVGAGI. The CDR3 sequence is 15 residues long. CDR3 nucleotide sequence: TGTGCCAGCAGGCAACTTAGCGGGAGTTACAATGAGCAGTTCTTC. Its protein is CASRQLSGSYNEQFF.

This chain uses TRBV2 with TRBJ2-2, with a weak D call TRBD2 (6 bases). CDR3 length: 15 residues. With 4 bases removed from V and 3 bases from J, the gap between germline ends came to 12 bases. Germline loops: CDR1 SNHLY, CDR2 FYNNEI. The CDR3 DNA is TGTGCCAGCAGTGGGAGGGCTTCCCACACCGGGGAGCTGTTTTTT. Encoded protein: CASSGRASHTGELFF.

This chain joins TRBV7-8 and TRBJ2-3; D may be TRBD2 (5 bases). V was trimmed by 1 base and J by 4 bases, leaving 15 bases between them. The CDR3 runs 16 residues. The V gene's germline CDR1 is SGHVS and CDR2 FQNEAQ. The CDR3 sequence: CASSLVASRHADTQYF. As DNA, the CDR3 is TGTGCCAGCAGCTTAGTGGCTAGCAGACACGCAGATACGCAGTATTTT. Full variable domain (remainder filled in from reference TRBV7-8 and TRBJ2-3): GAGVSQSPRYKVAKRGQDVALRCDPISGHVSLFWYQQALGQGPEFLTYFQNEAQLDKSGLPSDRFFAERPEGSVSTLKIQRTQQEDSAVYLCASSLVASRHADTQYFGPGTRLTVL.

The J gene is TRBJ2-7, the V gene TRBV25-1; 7 bases fit TRBD1. The CDR3 totals 12 residues. V lost 4 bases and J lost 3; bases outside the gene matches: 0. Germline V lookup: CDR1 MGHDK, CDR2 SYGVNS. CDR3 DNA: TGTGCCAGCAGTGGACAGGGCTACGAGCAGTACTTC. Protein: CASSGQGYEQYF.

This clone was seen a handful of times. The chain couples TRBV7-2 to TRBJ1-2; D remains unclear. The V end lost 0 bases, the J end lost 3 bases, and 8 bases lay between the germline ends. Germline V lookup: CDR1 SGHTA, CDR2 FQGNSA. This CDR3 is 14 amino acids long. CDR3 nucleotide sequence: TGTGCCAGCAGCTTAGCTGGTCCGGACTATGGCTACACCTTC. Protein: CASSLAGPDYGYTF.

There are a few counts of this clone. This sequence joins TRBV4-2 and TRBJ2-3; possibly TRBD2 for D (6 bases). V dropped 3 bases and J dropped 6 bases, with 19 bases sitting between them. The CDR3 has 16 residues. Germline lookup yields CDR1 LGHNA and CDR2 YNFKEQ. The CDR3 is CASSHGRDGSPDTQYF. The DNA for the CDR3 is TGTGCCAGCAGCCATGGGCGGGATGGTTCCCCGGATACGCAGTATTTT.

The rearrangement joins TRBV18 to TRBJ1-2; D remains ambiguous. Trimming took 2 bases from V and 3 from J, leaving 4 bases between them. This CDR3 spans 12 amino acids. The germline CDR1 and CDR2 sequences are KGHSH and LQKENI. The CDR3 loop reads CASSPEDYGYTF. In nucleotides, the CDR3 is TGTGCCAGCTCACCAGAGGACTATGGCTACACCTTC.

The sample holds a few counts of this clone. The gene calls are TRBV5-1 and TRBJ2-7; 9 bases match TRBD1. V trimming: 5 bases; J trimming: 6 bases; junction bases outside the gene matches: 9. The germline V gene has CDR1 SGHRS and CDR2 YFSETQ. This CDR3 region has 14 residues. In DNA form, the CDR3 reads TGCGCCAGCAGAGCGGGACAGGGTCGTGGCGAGCAGTACTTC. This encodes CASRAGQGRGEQYF.

A few counts support this clone. J is TRBJ2-5 and V is TRBV7-2; the D is unclear. Trimming shortened V by 9 bases and J by 2 bases, and 7 bases separated the two germline ends. Germline assignment: CDR1 SGHTA and CDR2 FQGNSA. CDR3 size: 11 residues. The DNA of the CDR3 is TGTGCCAGTAAAGCACAAGAGACCCAGTACTTC. It is translated as CASKAQETQYF.

This clone was observed a few times. The rearrangement joins TRBV5-6 to TRBJ2-5, with D perhaps assigned TRBD1 or TRBD2 (5 bases each). Germline loops: CDR1 SGHDT, CDR2 YYEEEE. V was trimmed by 4 bases and J by 4 bases, leaving 20 bases between them. The CDR3 covers 16 residues. The CDR3 DNA is TGTGCCAGCAGCCCAACGGGGCAGGCGGGTCGAGAGACCCAGTACTTC. This translates into CASSPTGQAGRETQYF.

The chain couples TRBV7-2 to TRBJ2-3, with D possibly being TRBD2 (5 bases). V gave up 1 base and J gave up 6 bases, with 8 bases separating them. Germline V CDR1 and CDR2: SGHTA, FQGNSA. This CDR3 has 13 amino acids. The CDR3 reads CASSLGRRDTQYF. The CDR3, as DNA: TGTGCCAGCAGCTTAGGGAGGCGGGATACGCAGTATTTT. Supplemented by reference TRBV7-2 and TRBJ2-3, the full variable domain reads GAGVSQSPSNKVTEKGKDVELRCDPISGHTALYWYRQSLGQGLEFLIYFQGNSAPDKSGLPSDRFSAERTGGSVSTLTIQRTQQEDSAVYLCASSLGRRDTQYFGPGTRLTVL.

The V gene is TRBV10-3, the J gene TRBJ1-4; D not resolved. V lost 6 bases and J lost 6, with 14 bases in between. The germline gives CDR1 ENHRY, CDR2 SYGVKD. This CDR3 is 14 amino acids long. The CDR3, as DNA: TGTGCCATCAGCCCTGGTGGGGAGCATGAAAAACTGTTTTTT. Residues: CAISPGGEHEKLFF.

The CDR3 coding sequence is TGTGCCAGCAGCTTAAAAAGAGCGGGTTCCTACGAGCAGTACTTC. Protein product: CASSLKRAGSYEQYF. The chain links TRBV7-8 to TRBJ2-7; possibly TRBD2 for D (6 bases). Trimming removed 2 bases at V and 1 base at J, with 12 bases between. There are 15 residues in the CDR3. Germline loops: CDR1 SGHVS, CDR2 FQNEAQ.

This clone occurred a few times. J is TRBJ1-1 and V is TRBV28; a weak D match, TRBD1 (6 bases). This CDR3 region has 11 residues. The germline V gene encodes CDR1 MDHEN and CDR2 SYDVKM. The V and J ends lost 3 bases and 12 bases respectively, with 11 bases between them. Here the CDR3 DNA reads TGTGCCAGCAGTTTGGCTAGGGGGACTTTCTTT. Encoded protein: CASSLARGTFF.

This clone has just a few counts. The junction and the germline gene differ at one end; a read error may be behind it. The chain combines TRBV28 with TRBJ2-1; weak D call: TRBD1 (6 bases). The CDR3 contains 13 residues. Germline CDR1 is MDHEN and CDR2 is SYDVKM. Written as DNA, the CDR3 is TGTGCCAGCAGTTTGCCCGGGACAACCCCCTCCCTCTTC. Amino acids: CASSLPGTTPSLF.

This clone was picked up a small number of times. The chain employs TRBV27 and TRBJ2-3, with 10 bases aligning to TRBD2. The ends lost 6 bases at V and 2 bases at J; junction bases unmatched: 11. This CDR3 region has 17 residues. Per the germline V gene, CDR1 is MNHEY and CDR2 is SMNVEV (reference sequence). The DNA for the CDR3 is TGTGCCAGCAGAACCGAAGGAGCGGGAGGGAACACAGATACGCAGTATTTT. Encoded protein: CASRTEGAGGNTDTQYF.

This clone was seen a handful of times. This specimen includes other DNA sequences encoding the same CDR3. This sequence joins TRBV19 and TRBJ1-2; the D gene is possibly TRBD1 (6 bases). This CDR3 region has 14 residues. Germline CDR1 is LNHDA and CDR2 is SQIVND (reference sequence). V was cut by 5 bases and J by 1 base, with 11 bases left in between. DNA of the CDR3: TGTGCCAGTAGTGCCGGGACAAGTAACTATGGCTACACCTTC. Its protein is CASSAGTSNYGYTF.

This clone was seen only a few times. This chain uses TRBV5-1 with TRBJ2-7, with D maybe TRBD1 (7 bases). This CDR3 region has 14 residues. CDR1 and CDR2 from the germline V gene are SGHRS and YFSETQ. Trimming pared 4 bases from V and 3 bases from J, leaving 14 bases between. The CDR3 loop reads CASSGGTARYEQYF. The DNA for the CDR3 is TGCGCCAGCAGCGGCGGGACAGCCCGCTACGAGCAGTACTTC.

This clone was found a few times. The gene calls are TRBV29-1 and TRBJ1-1; D unclear. This CDR3 is 14 amino acids long. CDR1 is SQVTM, CDR2 ANQGSEA, per germline. The V gene lost 4 bases and the J gene lost 6 bases, with 18 bases spanning the gap. For the CDR3, the DNA is TGCAGCGTTGCTCCTGTAACCACCGGGGCTGAAGCTTTCTTT. Its protein is CSVAPVTTGAEAFF.

This clone turned up a few times. V and J are TRBV10-3 and TRBJ1-5; 7 bases align to TRBD1. CDR1 ENHRY and CDR2 SYGVKD come from the germline V gene. The CDR3 spans 13 residues. Losses at the gene ends were 9 bases for V and 1 base for J; bases not matched to a gene: 3. In nucleotides, the CDR3 is TGTGCCATTTCGACAGGGAGCAATCAGCCCCAGCATTTT. As protein: CAISTGSNQPQHF.

The chain employs TRBV18 and TRBJ2-5, with a weak D call TRBD1 (6 bases). CDR1 and CDR2 from the germline V gene are KGHSH and LQKENI. Deletions cut 2 bases from V and 4 bases from J, with 11 bases between. CDR3 length equals 14 residues. DNA for the CDR3: TGTGCCAGCTCACCAGTGGACAGCGGAGAGACCCAGTACTTC. Protein product: CASSPVDSGETQYF.

A few counts support this clone. This rearrangement joins TRBV27 to TRBJ2-7; weak D call: TRBD1 (5 bases). Per germline, CDR1 MNHEY and CDR2 SMNVEV (reference sequence). This CDR3 contains 15 residues. The ends were cut back, 3 bases at V and 2 bases at J, with 14 bases in the middle. The CDR3 DNA follows: TGTGCCAGCAGTTTGAAGGGGCCCAGGGCCTACGAGCAGTACTTC. As protein: CASSLKGPRAYEQYF.

The rearrangement links TRBV5-4 to TRBJ2-1; D unclear. V was shortened by 4 bases and J by 6 bases, with 8 bases between the two germline ends. The CDR3 loop spans 12 amino acids. Germline loops: CDR1 SGHNT, CDR2 YYREEE (reference sequence). For the CDR3, the DNA is TGTGCCAGCAGCCCCCGGGCCAATGAGCAGTTCTTC. It yields the protein CASSPRANEQFF.

V usage is TRBV4-3 and J usage is TRBJ2-1; D not resolved. The length of the CDR3 is 16 residues. CDR1 is LGHNA and CDR2 is YSLEER in the germline V gene. With 0 bases removed from V and 0 bases from J, the gap between germline ends came to 9 bases. For the CDR3, the DNA is TGCGCCAGCAGCCAAGATCCCTGGAGCTCCTACAATGAGCAGTTCTTC. Protein sequence: CASSQDPWSSYNEQFF.